This TCR beta chain was sequenced in a study of blood T cell repertoires in COVID-19. This table comes from immunoSEQ multiplex PCR, and its TCRdb copy is limited to in-frame clones, with some not included. The data contain 44,000 or so clones, roughly 63% of them singletons. The CDR3 spans 15 residues. Trimming removed 5 bases at V and 4 bases at J, with 17 bases between. Germline V gene sequence: CDR1 SGHAT, CDR2 FQNNGV. The chain employs TRBV11-2 and TRBJ1-2; no clear D. The sequence was collected from a man older than 75 with acute or convalescent COVID-19. The sequenced material came from peripheral blood. The CDR3 loop is CASSPLGGSSYGYTF. CDR3 bases: TGTGCCAGCAGCCCTTTAGGCGGCTCCTCCTATGGCTACACCTTC.